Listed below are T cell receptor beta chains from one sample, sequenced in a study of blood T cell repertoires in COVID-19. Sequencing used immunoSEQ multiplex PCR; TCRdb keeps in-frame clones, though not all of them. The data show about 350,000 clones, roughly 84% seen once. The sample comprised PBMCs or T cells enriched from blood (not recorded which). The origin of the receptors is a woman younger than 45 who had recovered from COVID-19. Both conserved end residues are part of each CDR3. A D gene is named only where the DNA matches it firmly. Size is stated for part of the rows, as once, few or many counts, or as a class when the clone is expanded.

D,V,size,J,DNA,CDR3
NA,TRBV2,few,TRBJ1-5,TGTGCCAGCAATATTGGACAGAACAATCAGCCCCAGCATTTT,CASNIGQNNQPQHF
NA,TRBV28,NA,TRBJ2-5,TGTGCCAGCAGTTTAGCCGCGCCTCATCAAGAGACCCAGTACTTC,CASSLAAPHQETQYF
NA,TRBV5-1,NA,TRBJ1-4,TGCGCCAGCAGCTCTGGCAGGCAGGGCGGTAATGAAAAACTGTTTTTT,CASSSGRQGGNEKLFF
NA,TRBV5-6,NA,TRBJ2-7,TGTGCCAGCAGCTTGTGGCAGGGAAAGACCTACGAGCAGTACTTC,CASSLWQGKTYEQYF
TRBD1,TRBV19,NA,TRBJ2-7,TGTGCCAGTAGTCGCAAACAGGGGACGCAACGAGTCTACGAGCAGTACTTC,CASSRKQGTQRVYEQYF
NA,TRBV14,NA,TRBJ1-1,TGTGCCAGCAGCCTAGCGGGGCGGTACACTGAAGCTTTCTTT,CASSLAGRYTEAFF
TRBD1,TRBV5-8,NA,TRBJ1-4,TGTGCCAGCAGCTACAATACAGGGGGTAATGAAAAACTGTTTTTT,CASSYNTGGNEKLFF
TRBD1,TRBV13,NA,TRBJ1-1,TGTGCCAGCAGCTGGACAGGGCGATACACTGAAGCTTTCTTT,CASSWTGRYTEAFF
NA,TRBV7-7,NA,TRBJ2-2,TGTGCTAGCAGCTTTGGCCCAACAGGGAACACCGGGGAGCTGTTTTTT,CASSFGPTGNTGELFF
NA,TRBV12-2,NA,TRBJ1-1,TGTGCAAGTCGCTTAGCGGGTAACGGGAACCTTGAAGCTTTCTTT,CASRLAGNGNLEAFF
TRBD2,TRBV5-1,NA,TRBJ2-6,TGCGCCAGCAGCTTGGAAGGGTTTACTAGCGGGTCCTCTGGGGCCAACGTCCTGACTTTC,CASSLEGFTSGSSGANVLTF
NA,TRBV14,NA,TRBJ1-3,TGTGCCAGCAGCCAAGGAGGCAGCCCGGGAAACACCATATATTTT,CASSQGGSPGNTIYF
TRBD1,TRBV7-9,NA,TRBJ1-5,TGTGCCAGCAGCTTAACGGGACAGTATCAGCCCCAGCATTTT,CASSLTGQYQPQHF
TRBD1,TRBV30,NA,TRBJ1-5,TGTGCCTGGAGTGCCATTACAGGGGGGAATCAGCCCCAGCATTTT,CAWSAITGGNQPQHF
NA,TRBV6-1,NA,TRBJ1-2,TGTGCCAGCAGTGAACAGATCTATGGCTACACCTTC,CASSEQIYGYTF
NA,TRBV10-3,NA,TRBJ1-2,TGTGCCATCAGTGTAGCGGGACACAACTATGGCTACACCTTC,CAISVAGHNYGYTF
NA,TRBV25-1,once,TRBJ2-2,TGTGCCAGCAGTGAATCTGGCAGGGAATCCGGGGAGCTGTTTTTT,CASSESGRESGELFF
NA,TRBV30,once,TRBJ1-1,TGTGCCTGGAGTACGCTGGGGGGTGAAGCTTTCTTT,CAWSTLGGEAFF
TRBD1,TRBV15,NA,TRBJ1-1,TGTGCCACCAGCAGAGGTTCAGGGACAGTGAGTTGGCAGGCTTTCTTT,CATSRGSGTVSWQAFF
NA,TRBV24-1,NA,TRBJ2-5,TGTGCCACCAGTGATGTGGGACAAGCCCAAGAGACCCAGTACTTC,CATSDVGQAQETQYF
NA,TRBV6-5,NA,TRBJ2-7,TGTGCCAGCATCGCCCCAGGGTCCTACGAGCAGTACTTC,CASIAPGSYEQYF
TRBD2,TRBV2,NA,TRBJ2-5,TGTGCCAGCAGTGAAGTGGGAGCGGGGACCAAATCGGAGACCCAGTACTTC,CASSEVGAGTKSETQYF
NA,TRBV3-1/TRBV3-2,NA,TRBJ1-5,TGTGCCAGCAGCCAAGATGCGGTTAATCAGCCCCAGCATTTT,CASSQDAVNQPQHF
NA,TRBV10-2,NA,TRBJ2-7,TGCGCCAGCAGGAACAGGGCCCACGAGCAGTACTTC,CASRNRAHEQYF
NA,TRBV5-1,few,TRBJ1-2,TGCGCCAGCAGCTTGACACCTAACTATGGCTACACCTTC,CASSLTPNYGYTF
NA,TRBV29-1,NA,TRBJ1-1,TGCAGCGTTGTTTGGGGCGTTGGCACTGAAGCTTTCTTT,CSVVWGVGTEAFF
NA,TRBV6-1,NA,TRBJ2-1,TGTGCCAGCAGTGAAGCGCAGGTATACCACAATGAGCAGTTCTTC,CASSEAQVYHNEQFF
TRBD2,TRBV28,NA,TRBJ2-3,TGTGCCAGCAGTCCCTCGGGGGAGGGCGGGGGCACAGATACGCAGTATTTT,CASSPSGEGGGTDTQYF
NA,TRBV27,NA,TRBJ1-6,TGTGCCAGCAGTCTGACGGGACTTATTAATTCACCCCTCCACTTT,CASSLTGLINSPLHF
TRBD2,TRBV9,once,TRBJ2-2,TGTGCCAGTCAGACTAGCGGGACGAACACCGGGGAGCTGTTTTTT,CASQTSGTNTGELFF
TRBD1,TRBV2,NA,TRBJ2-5,TGTGCCAGCACCCAGGGGGGCCAGGGGGCCCAAGAGACCCAGTACTTC,CASTQGGQGAQETQYF
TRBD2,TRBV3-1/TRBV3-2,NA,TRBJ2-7,TGTGCCAGCAGTGTCATAGCGGGGGTCTCCTACGAGCAGTACTTC,CASSVIAGVSYEQYF
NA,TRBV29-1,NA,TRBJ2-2,TGCAGCGTTGGCGGGACCGGGGAGCTGTTTTTT,CSVGGTGELFF
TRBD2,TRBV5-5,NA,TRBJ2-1,TGTGCCAGCAGCACTAGCGGGAGCGTCCCCAATGAGCAGTTCTTC,CASSTSGSVPNEQFF
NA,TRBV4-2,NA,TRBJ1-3,TGTGCCAGCAGCCAAGACGAGGTTTACAGAAACACCATATATTTT,CASSQDEVYRNTIYF
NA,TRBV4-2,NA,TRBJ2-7,TGTGCCAGCAGCCAAGAAGGGGGCGGGACCGGATACAGGGAGCAGTACTTC,CASSQEGGGTGYREQYF
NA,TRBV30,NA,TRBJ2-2,TGTGCCTGGAGTGTACGGGGTACCGGGGAGCTGTTTTTT,CAWSVRGTGELFF
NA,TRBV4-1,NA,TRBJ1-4,TGCGCCAGCAGCCAAGACGAGGGAAGTAAGCTGTTTTTT,CASSQDEGSKLFF
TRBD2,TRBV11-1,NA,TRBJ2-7,TGTGCCAGCAGCCGCTACCAGCGGGAGTCGGGCGAGCAGTACTTC,CASSRYQRESGEQYF
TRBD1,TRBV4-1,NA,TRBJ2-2,TGCGCCAGCAGCCAGGGGACAGGGCGCACCGGGGAGCTGTTTTTT,CASSQGTGRTGELFF